This T cell receptor beta chain stems from a study of shared clonotypes between healthy human individuals (TCRdb year 2020). About the full investigation: The cohort included a few men and a couple of women between 18 and 49 years of age. For each donor, three plates each were used for CD4 naive and CD4 memory, two plates were used for CD8 naive, and one plate was used for CD8 memory. To estimate repertoire size and how much clonotype sharing occurs between individuals, the study deeply sequenced the blood TCR repertoires of five healthy adults. To increase sequencing depth and limit assay-specific biases, TCR repertoire library preparation and sequencing were carried out by different laboratories using diverse techniques. Per donor, leukapheresis produced somewhere between about 0.8 and 9 billion PBMCs. Study-level results and caveats: Across four donors, approximately 4.6% of naive CD4, approximately 3.6% of naive CD8, about 2% of memory CD4, and under 0.45% of memory CD8 clonotypes were shared. Only blood was sampled, and tissue TCR repertoires likely differ from those in blood. Incomplete sequencing was indicated by rarefaction of sorted-subset datasets, despite the large sequencing depth. The small number of donors limited the genetic and exposure-history diversity represented. Pairwise subsampling led to the expectation that sequencing depth would affect the degree of clonotype sharing among donors. Larger estimated clonotype richness was generally found for naive subsets than for memory subsets. Clonotypes shared by all four sorted-subset donors showed higher generation probabilities than non-shared clonotypes.

CDR1 and CDR2 were assigned from the germline V gene (reference sequence) as SEHNR and FQNEAQ. Reading from cysteine to phenylalanine, the CDR3 counts 13 amino acids. Left in the record is the CDR3 DNA by itself, 39 bases read in frame from the first base. Deletion took 3 bases off V and 8 bases off J, with a span of 11 bases between the germline ends. TCR CDR3 regions were amplified from genomic DNA by multiplex PCR using the deep immunoSEQ assay. For each cell subset, the extracted genomic DNA was distributed evenly across all wells of several immunoSEQ 96-well plates, and each plate served as one replicate. For sorted subsets, about 200 ng genomic DNA, equal to 25,000 to 35,000 T cell genomes, was loaded into each replicate PCR. Purified libraries were measured with a Qubit 3.0 fluorometer, size-checked on a Bioanalyzer 2100, and measured again with the KAPA Library Quantification kit. Each immunoSEQ 96-well plate was sequenced on its own single-read 150-cycle Illumina NextSeq 550 flow cell. The original methods were these. Because the immunoSEQ output included only junctional sequences and no quality scores, the filtering could not be the same as the filtering used for full-length reads. To assign V/J genes and CDR3, sequences were annotated against IMGT germline references using PyIR, a Python wrapper for IgBLAST v1.9. Reads were removed for weak V/J assignments (E-value above 1e-6), missing CDR3, stop codons, out-of-frame junctions, or ambiguous translated residues. V3J clonotypes were defined as sequences sharing an identical inferred V gene, J gene, and CDR3 amino acid sequence. To compute the percentage overlap between repertoires, the number of shared unique clonotypes was divided by the size of the smaller repertoire. Three approaches were used to assess repertoire richness: RTK rarefaction, the Chao1 estimator, and Recon v2.1 estimates of unobserved clonotypes. Generation probabilities were computed with OLGA for all TCRbeta clonotypes obtained by the gDNA method from several donors. The table was pulled from immuneACCESS by TCRdb, which kept in-frame rearrangements only. Such tables lose some clones; where checked, under half of the loss comes from unresolved V genes, and the rest has no known cause. The V and J calls and clone size are taken from that table; D and trimming were inferred from the DNA. In this sample the table shows hundreds of thousands of clones, around 67% of which occur a single time. The leading ten clones occupy 1.7% of the sample.

Healthy HIV-negative adults with no recently reported acute infections or vaccinations were included as donors. Every donor was a Caucasian adult living in Nashville, Tennessee, USA. CD4+ T cells were enriched by magnetic negative selection, after which naive cells were positively selected on CD45RA and the negative fraction was taken as the memory subset. Blood was collected by leukapheresis, and PBMCs were isolated by Ficoll-Histopaque density gradient centrifugation and then cryopreserved in liquid nitrogen vapor phase. Purity and quantity of every magnetically sorted T cell population were checked by analytical flow cytometry. Each sorted fraction had its genomic DNA isolated and then quantified by UV absorbance on a Nanodrop 2000c. On this clone: The antigen it recognizes is unknown. No base quality values were provided; no much bigger clone lies one nucleotide off.

The V and J genes are TRBV7-9 and TRBJ2-1; no D gene can be assigned with confidence. This receptor was taken from a woman aged 25 to 39 in good health. Sequencing input: memory CD4+ T cells sorted from blood. The cell subset or site tag for this specimen amounts to: CD45RA-negative fraction. The CDR3 here reads CASSLTPGDEQFF. The nucleotides read TGTGCCAGCAGCTTGACGCCGGGCGATGAGCAGTTCTTC.